One and the same sample provided the 20 T cell receptor beta chains below, sequenced in a study of T-cell reconstitution after alpha-beta-depleted transplantation in children. As it was prepared, the TCRbeta library received unique molecular identifiers. TCRdb called the PCR reads again in MiXCR, with one record for every CDR3 protein. The repertoire holds around 200,000 distinct CDR3 sequences, 11% seen once, with approximately 30% in the top ten. The sequencing used PBMCs, collected before TCRalphabeta/CD19-depleted stem cell transplant. These receptors came from a child in the first two years of life with acute myeloid leukemia, due to receive a stem cell transplant.

This clonotype was observed many times. The genes are TRBV24-1 and TRBJ2-1; 11 bases map to TRBD2. The CDR3 runs to 15 residues. Germline CDR1 is KGHDR and CDR2 is SFDVKD. Trimming cost V 7 bases and J 5 bases; bases outside gene matches: 6. CDR3 sequence reads: CATSAGTSGNNEQFF. In DNA, the CDR3 is TGTGCCACCAGCGCCGGGACTAGCGGTAACAATGAGCAGTTCTTC.

This clonotype came up many times. The chain has TRBV20-1 and TRBJ2-1; 10 bases line up with TRBD1. CDR3 length equals 14 residues. The germline gives CDR1 DFQATT, CDR2 SNEGSKA (reference sequence). V dropped 4 bases and J dropped 3; count of bases not matched to a gene: 3. CDR3 in amino acids: CSATRTGGYNEQFF. In DNA form, the CDR3 reads TGCAGTGCTACGCGGACAGGGGGCTACAATGAGCAGTTCTTC.

This clonotype was seen many times. The DNA of the CDR3 is TGTGCCAGCAGTTTATTAGGAGGAGGGAGCGGCTACACCTTC. Its translation is CASSLLGGGSGYTF. The chain recombines TRBV12-3 or TRBV12-4 with TRBJ1-2; D is unresolved. This CDR3 has 14 amino acids. Deletions cut 2 bases from V and 8 bases from J, with 15 bases between.

This clonotype was detected many times. The rearrangement joins TRBV20-1 to TRBJ2-5; D may correspond to TRBD1 or TRBD2 (5 bases each). This CDR3 contains 15 residues. Per germline, CDR1 DFQATT and CDR2 SNEGSKA (reference sequence). Trimming pared 4 bases from V and 2 bases from J, leaving 17 bases between. The CDR3 here is CSATGTDSTQETQYF. The CDR3 DNA follows: TGCAGTGCTACCGGGACCGACTCAACTCAAGAGACCCAGTACTTC.

This clonotype has at least ten counts. The chain has TRBV2 and TRBJ2-2; 12 bases agree with TRBD2. This CDR3 is 18 amino acids long. Germline V gives CDR1 SNHLY, CDR2 FYNNEI. With 0 bases clipped from V and 5 bases from J, the junction kept 7 bases outside the gene matches. The CDR3 sequence is CASSEARGLAGWTGELFF. Here the CDR3 DNA reads TGTGCCAGCAGTGAAGCGCGTGGACTAGCGGGGTGGACCGGGGAGCTGTTTTTT.

This clonotype was counted many times. The V and J genes are TRBV4-1 and TRBJ2-5, with no clear D. V dropped 2 bases and J dropped 0 bases, with 10 bases sitting between them. The CDR3 is made up of 15 amino acids. The germline V gene has CDR1 MGHRA and CDR2 YSYEKL. The CDR3, as DNA: TGCGCCAGCAGCCAATATTACGCAGACCAAGAGACCCAGTACTTC. Its protein product is CASSQYYADQETQYF.

Concerning this clonotype itself: The junction differs from germline at one of its ends, possibly a read error. This chain joins TRBV20-1 and TRBJ2-1; 11 nucleotides line up with TRBD2. The germline gives CDR1 DFQATT, CDR2 SNEGSKA (reference sequence). The CDR3 spans 17 residues. The CDR3 nucleotides are TGCTGTGCCTTTGTACCGGGACTAGCGGAGGGACACAATGAGCAGTTCTTC. Its translation is CCAFVPGLAEGHNEQFF.

This clonotype appeared many times. The chain combines TRBV4-1 with TRBJ2-7, with a possible D match to TRBD2 (6 bases). Germline V gives CDR1 MGHRA, CDR2 YSYEKL. V was cut by 3 bases and J by 0 bases, with 12 bases left in between. The CDR3 extends over 15 amino acids. The CDR3 loop is CASSQGGLSSYEQYF. The DNA for the CDR3 is TGCGCCAGCAGCCAGGGGGGACTTAGCTCCTACGAGCAGTACTTC.

This clonotype was observed many times. CDR3: CASSQDTSGRADEQFF. CDR3 DNA: TGTGCCAGCAGCCAAGATACCAGCGGGAGGGCGGATGAGCAGTTCTTC. This chain links TRBV3-1 with TRBJ2-1, with TRBD2 matching over 10 bases. V shed 0 bases, J shed 8 bases, and the junction held 7 bases outside the gene matches. The CDR3 is made up of 16 amino acids. Per germline, CDR1 LGHDT and CDR2 YNNKEL (reference sequence).

Worth noting for this clonotype: One end of the junction does not line up with germline, which may come from a read error. The chain recombines TRBV20-1 with TRBJ2-5; 7 bases align to TRBD2. The germline CDR1 and CDR2 sequences are DFQATT and SNEGSKA (reference sequence). CDR3 length: 14 residues. The CDR3, as DNA: TGCAGTGCTAGTCCCGTGGGGCTGCGGGAGACCCGGTACTTC. It yields the protein CSASPVGLRETRYF.

This clonotype was recorded many times. This chain connects TRBV5-5 to TRBJ2-2, with 7 positions matching TRBD1. J lost 1 base, V lost 2 bases, and 2 bases had no gene match. CDR3 length equals 15 residues. Germline V gene sequence: CDR1 SGHKS, CDR2 YYEKEE (reference sequence). The CDR3 loop is CASSFGQVNTGELFF. In DNA form, the CDR3 reads TGTGCCAGCAGCTTTGGACAGGTGAACACCGGGGAGCTGTTTTTT.

The CDR3 region has the DNA TGTGCCAGCAGCCAATATACAGGGGGGAACACTGAAGCTTTCTTT. This sequence encodes CASSQYTGGNTEAFF. This chain connects TRBV9 to TRBJ1-1; 8 bases match TRBD1. In germline, CDR1 is SGDLS, CDR2 YYNGEE. This CDR3 comprises 15 residues. V lost 4 bases, J lost 1 base, and 6 bases stayed unmatched.

This clonotype was observed many times. The V call is TRBV15, the J call TRBJ2-7; D gene unclear. Germline V gives CDR1 LNHNV, CDR2 YYDKDF (reference sequence). This CDR3 is built from 13 residues. The ends were cut back, 4 bases at V and 2 bases at J, with 9 bases in the middle. The CDR3 here is CATSKALPYEQYF. Here the CDR3 DNA reads TGTGCCACCAGCAAGGCCCTACCCTACGAGCAGTACTTC.

The chain couples TRBV27 to TRBJ2-7, with 11 bases fitting TRBD1. CDR3 length: 14 amino acids. CDR1 is MNHEY, CDR2 SMNVEV, per germline (reference sequence). V lost 5 bases and J lost 5; bases outside the gene matches: 5. The CDR3 spells CASSLGDRGNEQYF. The CDR3 DNA reads TGTGCCAGCAGTCTGGGGGACAGGGGGAACGAGCAGTACTTC.

CDR3 residues: CASSSVAGGRTDTQYF. CDR3 coding DNA: TGTGCCAGCAGCTCAGTAGCGGGGGGCCGCACAGATACGCAGTATTTT. The J gene is TRBJ2-3, the V gene TRBV7-2; 10 bases are shared with TRBD2. V gave up 4 bases and J gave up 1 base; unmatched junction bases: 5. This CDR3 contains 16 residues. Germline CDR1 SGHTA, CDR2 FQGNSA.

This clonotype showed up many times. V is TRBV20-1 and J is TRBJ1-1, with TRBD1 as a possible D gene (5 bases). CDR3 length equals 12 residues. Germline CDR1 is DFQATT and CDR2 is SNEGSKA (reference sequence). The V and J ends lost 2 bases and 11 bases respectively, with 15 bases between them. Here the CDR3 DNA reads TGCAGTGCTAGACGGCAGGGTGGAATGGCTTTCTTT. It is translated as CSARRQGGMAFF.

In this sample, this clonotype turned up many times. One end of the junction fails to match germline, which may point to a read error. The chain recombines TRBV12-3 or TRBV12-4 with TRBJ2-4; D remains ambiguous. The CDR3 runs to 9 residues. CDR3 nucleotide sequence: TGTGCCAGCAGCCCCCATCTAGACTTC. Amino acid sequence: CASSPHLDF.

This clonotype occurred many times. V usage is TRBV27 and J usage is TRBJ2-2, with D hard to call. In germline, CDR1 is MNHEY, CDR2 SMNVEV (reference sequence). The CDR3 is 14 amino acids. Deletions cut 3 bases from V and 1 base from J, with 6 bases between. CDR3 protein: CASSFYRNTGELFF. CDR3 DNA sequence: TGTGCCAGCAGTTTCTACAGGAACACCGGGGAGCTGTTTTTT.

This clonotype was counted many times. V is TRBV7-3 and J is TRBJ1-1; D uncertain. CDR1 SGHTA and CDR2 FQGTGA come from the germline V gene. The V gene lost 5 bases and the J gene lost 2 bases, with 12 bases spanning the gap. This CDR3 region has 14 residues. DNA of the CDR3: TGTGCCAGCAGCCGAGGCTCGGGAAACACTGAAGCTTTCTTT. It encodes CASSRGSGNTEAFF.

The gene calls are TRBV20-1 and TRBJ2-1; 8 bases are a match to TRBD2. Germline V gives CDR1 DFQATT, CDR2 SNEGSKA (reference sequence). V was clipped by 5 bases and J by 0 bases; unmatched bases: 3. The CDR3 is 14 amino acids. This CDR3 is CSALSGVSYNEQFF. The CDR3 DNA is TGCAGTGCTCTTAGCGGGGTCTCCTACAATGAGCAGTTCTTC.